Sequencing of this T cell receptor (beta chain) was carried out in a study of siplizumab effects on memory and regulatory T cells. Study information: Paired mixed lymphocyte reactions used siplizumab at around 1 ug/mL or no drug.

Study outcomes and limitations: A significant reduction in alloreactive sequences traceable to unstimulated CD4+ memory cells was produced by siplizumab. The study found naive T cells seemingly more diverse than memory cells and seemingly major alloresponse contributors. Neither a naive nor a memory phenotype was assignable to roughly 80-95% of proliferating CD4+ or CD8+ clones.

Cells of the mixed lymphocyte reaction were cocultured at 37 degrees C for about six days. Produced via immunoSEQ multiplex PCR; TCRdb's table is partial and in-frame only. The repertoire has around 4,500 clones, around 50% of them found once; the top ten carry about 3.9%. Only a few counts were recorded for this clone. Its cognate antigen is unknown. Per the germline V gene, CDR1 is MNHEY and CDR2 is SVGAGI. The CDR3 consists of 14 residues. V gave up 4 bases and J gave up 3 bases, with 12 bases separating them. This chain uses TRBV6-5 with TRBJ1-1; D perhaps matches TRBD1 (6 bases). The sequence derives from a human donor in good health; the cells came from an allogeneic mixed lymphocyte reaction. Some clones in this sample may be carry-over from other donors' samples. Specimen: CFSE-low (dividing) CD4+ T cells sorted from an allogeneic mixed lymphocyte reaction. The DNA of the CDR3 is TGTGCCAGCAGTTTCCTCCAGGGGCACACTGAAGCTTTCTTT. Translation gives CASSFLQGHTEAFF.